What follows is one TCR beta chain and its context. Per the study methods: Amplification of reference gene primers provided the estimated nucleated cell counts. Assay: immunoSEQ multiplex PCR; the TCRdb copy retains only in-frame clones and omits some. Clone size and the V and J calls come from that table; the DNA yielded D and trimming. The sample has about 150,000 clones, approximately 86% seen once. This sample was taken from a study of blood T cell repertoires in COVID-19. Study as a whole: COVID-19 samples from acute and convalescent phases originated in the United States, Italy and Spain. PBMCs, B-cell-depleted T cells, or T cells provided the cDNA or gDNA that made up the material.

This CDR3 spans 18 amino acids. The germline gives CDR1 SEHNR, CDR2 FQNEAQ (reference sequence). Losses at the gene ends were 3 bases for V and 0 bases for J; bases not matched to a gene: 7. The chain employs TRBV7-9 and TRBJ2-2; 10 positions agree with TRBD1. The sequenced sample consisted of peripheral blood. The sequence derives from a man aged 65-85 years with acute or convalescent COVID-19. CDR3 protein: CASSFGQGEPANTGELFF. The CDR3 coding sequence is TGTGCCAGCAGCTTCGGACAGGGGGAGCCTGCGAACACCGGGGAGCTGTTTTTT. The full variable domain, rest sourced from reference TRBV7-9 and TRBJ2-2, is DTGVSQNPRHKITKRGQNVTFRCDPISEHNRLYWYRQTLGQGPEFLTYFQNEAQLEKSRLLSDRFSAERPKGSFSTLEIQRTEQGDSAMYLCASSFGQGEPANTGELFFGEGSRLTVL.